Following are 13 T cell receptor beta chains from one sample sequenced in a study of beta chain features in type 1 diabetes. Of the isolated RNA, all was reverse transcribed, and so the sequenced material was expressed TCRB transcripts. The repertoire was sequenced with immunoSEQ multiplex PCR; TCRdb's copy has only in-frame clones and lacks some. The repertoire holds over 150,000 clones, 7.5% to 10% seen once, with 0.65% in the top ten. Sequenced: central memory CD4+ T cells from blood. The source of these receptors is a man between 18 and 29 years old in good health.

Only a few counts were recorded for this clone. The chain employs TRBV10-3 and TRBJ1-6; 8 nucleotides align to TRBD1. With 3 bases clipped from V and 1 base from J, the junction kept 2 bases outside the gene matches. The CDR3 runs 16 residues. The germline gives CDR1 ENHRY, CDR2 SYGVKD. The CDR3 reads CAISERQGSYNSPLHF. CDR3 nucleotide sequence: TGTGCCATCAGTGAAAGACAGGGGTCCTATAATTCACCCCTCCACTTT.

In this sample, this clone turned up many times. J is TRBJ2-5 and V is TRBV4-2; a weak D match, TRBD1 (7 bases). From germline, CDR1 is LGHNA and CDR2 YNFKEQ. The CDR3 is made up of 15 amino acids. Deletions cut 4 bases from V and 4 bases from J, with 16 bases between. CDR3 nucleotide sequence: TGTGCCAGCAGCCCTGGAGGGGGCGGCGTAGAGACCCAGTACTTC. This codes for CASSPGGGGVETQYF.

The CDR3 coding sequence is TGTGCCTGGAGAGGGAGGGGGACAGGGGGTAGGGTGGACACTGAAGCTTTCTTT. Protein: CAWRGRGTGGRVDTEAFF. The chain recombines TRBV30 with TRBJ1-1; the match to TRBD1 covers 11 bases. The CDR3 is 18 amino acids. V lost 3 bases to trimming and J lost 3 bases; unmatched junction nucleotides: 15. The germline V gene encodes CDR1 GTSNPN and CDR2 SVGIG (reference sequence).

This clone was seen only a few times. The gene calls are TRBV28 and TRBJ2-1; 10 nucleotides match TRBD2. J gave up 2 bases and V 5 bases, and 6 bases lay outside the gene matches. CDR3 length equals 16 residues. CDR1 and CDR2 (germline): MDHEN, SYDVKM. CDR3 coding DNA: TGTGCCAGCAGTCCTCCACTAGCGGGAACCTACAATGAGCAGTTCTTC. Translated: CASSPPLAGTYNEQFF.

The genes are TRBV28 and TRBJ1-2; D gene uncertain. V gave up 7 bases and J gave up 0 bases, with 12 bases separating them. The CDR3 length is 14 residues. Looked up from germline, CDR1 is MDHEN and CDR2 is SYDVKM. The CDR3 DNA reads TGTGCCAGCAAGTTTTCGGGGACTAACTATGGCTACACCTTC. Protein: CASKFSGTNYGYTF.

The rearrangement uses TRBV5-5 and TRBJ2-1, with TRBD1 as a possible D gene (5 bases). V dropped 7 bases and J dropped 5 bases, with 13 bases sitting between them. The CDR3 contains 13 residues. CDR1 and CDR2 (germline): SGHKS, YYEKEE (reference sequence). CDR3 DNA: TGTGCCAGCCAGGTACAGGTGGACAATGAGCAGTTCTTC. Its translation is CASQVQVDNEQFF.

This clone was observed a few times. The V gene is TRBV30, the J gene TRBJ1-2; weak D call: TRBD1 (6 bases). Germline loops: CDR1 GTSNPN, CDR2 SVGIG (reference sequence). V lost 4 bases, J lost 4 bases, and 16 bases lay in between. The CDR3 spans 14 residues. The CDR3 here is CAWNPGGGGYGYTF. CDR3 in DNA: TGTGCCTGGAACCCTGGGGGGGGCGGCTATGGCTACACCTTC.

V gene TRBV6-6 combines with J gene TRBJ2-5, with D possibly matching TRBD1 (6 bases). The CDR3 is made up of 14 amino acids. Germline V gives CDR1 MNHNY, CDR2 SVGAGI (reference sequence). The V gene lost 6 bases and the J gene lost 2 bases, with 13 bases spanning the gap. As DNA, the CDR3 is TGTGCCAGCAGACTCGGGACACCACAAGAGACCCAGTACTTC. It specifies CASRLGTPQETQYF.

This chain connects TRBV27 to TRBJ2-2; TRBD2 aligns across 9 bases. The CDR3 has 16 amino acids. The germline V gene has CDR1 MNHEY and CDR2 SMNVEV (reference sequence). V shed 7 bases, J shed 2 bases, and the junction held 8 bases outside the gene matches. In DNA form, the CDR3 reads TGTGCCAGCACTATACGGCTAGCGGGAAACACCGGGGAGCTGTTTTTT. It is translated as CASTIRLAGNTGELFF.

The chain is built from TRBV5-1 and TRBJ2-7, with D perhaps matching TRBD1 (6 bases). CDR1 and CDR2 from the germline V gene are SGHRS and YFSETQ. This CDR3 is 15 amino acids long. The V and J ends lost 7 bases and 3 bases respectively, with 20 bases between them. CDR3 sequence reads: CASRQEDLTLYEQYF. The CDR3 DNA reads TGCGCCAGCCGACAGGAGGACCTTACCCTCTACGAGCAGTACTTC. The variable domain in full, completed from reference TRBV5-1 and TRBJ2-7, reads KAGVTQTPRYLIKTRGQQVTLSCSPISGHRSVSWYQQTPGQGLQFLFEYFSETQRNKGNFPGRFSGRQFSNSRSEMNVSTLELGDSALYLCASRQEDLTLYEQYFGPGTRLTVT.

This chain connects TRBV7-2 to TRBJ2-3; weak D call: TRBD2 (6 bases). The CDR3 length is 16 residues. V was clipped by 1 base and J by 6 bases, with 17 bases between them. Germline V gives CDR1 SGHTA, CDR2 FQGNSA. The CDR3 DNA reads TGTGCCAGCAGCTTAGTTGGCGGGGACCGTTCGGATACGCAGTATTTT. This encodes CASSLVGGDRSDTQYF.

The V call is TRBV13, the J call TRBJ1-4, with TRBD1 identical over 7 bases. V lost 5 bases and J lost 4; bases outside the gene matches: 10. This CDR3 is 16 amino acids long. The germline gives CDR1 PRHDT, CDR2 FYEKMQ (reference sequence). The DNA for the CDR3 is TGTGCCAGCAGCATGAACAGGGGTTTGGGTAATGAAAAACTGTTTTTT. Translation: CASSMNRGLGNEKLFF.

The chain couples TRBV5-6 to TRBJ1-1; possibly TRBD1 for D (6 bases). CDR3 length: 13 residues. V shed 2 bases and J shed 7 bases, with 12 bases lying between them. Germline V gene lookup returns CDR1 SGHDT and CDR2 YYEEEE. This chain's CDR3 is CASSLQGWGEAFF. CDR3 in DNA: TGTGCCAGCAGCTTACAGGGCTGGGGTGAAGCTTTCTTT.